This record concerns one TCR beta chain sequence. These data come from a study of blood T cell repertoires in COVID-19. Turning to the study itself: Samples representing acute and convalescent COVID-19 were sourced from the United States, Italy and Spain. T cells, B-cell-depleted T cells, or PBMCs supplied cDNA or gDNA.

Per germline, CDR1 LNHDA and CDR2 SQIVND (reference sequence). The junction had 3 bases not matched to a gene; V was cut back by 3 bases and J by 5 bases. This CDR3 is 15 amino acids long. In the original workflow: Reference gene primer amplification in the assay estimated nucleated cell counts. The assay was immunoSEQ multiplex PCR, and TCRdb's table has in-frame clones only and misses some. V, J and clone size reflect that table, while D and trimming were determined from the DNA. The repertoire holds some 160,000 clones, approximately 82% seen once, with roughly 18% in the top ten. The TCR sequence derives from a woman in her 70s who had recovered from COVID-19. The specimen was peripheral blood. V is TRBV19 and J is TRBJ2-2; 10 bases are shared with TRBD2. CDR3 sequence (DNA): TGTGCCAGTAGTATGGGGACTAGCGCGACCGGGGAGCTGTTTTTT. Protein sequence: CASSMGTSATGELFF. The whole variable domain, remainder taken from reference TRBV19 and TRBJ2-2, is DGGITQSPKYLFRKEGQNVTLSCEQNLNHDAMYWYRQDPGQGLRLIYYSQIVNDFQKGDIAEGYSVSREKKESFPLTVTSAQKNPTAFYLCASSMGTSATGELFFGEGSRLTVL.